This record looks at one T cell receptor (beta chain) sequence and its context. Taking its sample share into account, this clonotype is medium-sized (0.01 to 0.1%). No cognate antigen has been identified for it. Base qualities are not recorded, but no much larger clone differs from it by a single base. SuperScript III was used to reverse transcribe 500 ng RNA with primers targeting the alpha and beta constant regions. Separate alpha and beta chain libraries were generated by chain-specific third strand synthesis with multiplexing indices. The protocol used a single primer pair to amplify all rearrangements within a chain, which avoided primer bias, and attached molecular barcodes to each cDNA molecule. The SP2 sequencing primer site and a random hexamer were carried on a 5' RACE adapter, to which purified cDNA was joined by T4 RNA Ligase 1. The authors primed second strand synthesis from the SP2 site with Phusion polymerase and used slow temperature ramps to favor optimal annealing. Two random hexamer sequences, both added before amplification and joined together, made up the 12-nucleotide barcode of each molecule. P5 and P7 adapter elements plus a second index were added in a short first PCR, which was followed by a roughly 25-cycle amplification PCR with P5s and P7 primers. The libraries went through 27 PCR cycles in total, were quantified on a Qubit, were sized on a Bioanalyzer, and were diluted to roughly 4 nM. Sequencing of the normalized libraries was performed on an Illumina MiSeq with 2 x 250 paired-end kits. MinElute columns were the means by which the reverse transcription reactions were cleaned up, and the reactions were eluted into approximately 11 ul Tris-Cl. Adapter ligations ran for roughly 20 hours at 16 degrees C and were afterwards cleaned with AMPure XP beads at a 1:1 ratio. In the authors' own workflow: A modified Decombinator processed the demultiplexed FASTQ files and output V, J, insert and barcode information. Sequences that shared a barcode but differed from the dominant sequence were treated as errors and discarded, and barcodes were clustered at Levenshtein distance 3 and counted to estimate the original cDNA molecules. For downstream analyses, the R packages ineq, vegan, igraph and RCytoscape were used, along with IMGT nomenclature and CDR3 definitions. V gene usage was computed over distinct sequences, each TCR counted once to avoid skew from clonal expansion. Unique CDR3 amino acid sequences within a donor were connected in similarity networks whenever two sequences differed by a single Levenshtein edit. The authors compiled published HIV-specific CDR3s (about 100 alpha, roughly 700 beta) and CMV-specific CDR3s (roughly twelve alpha, 250 or so beta) and searched for them in the repertoires. Random subsampling to size-matched repertoires demonstrated that the decreased diversity in patients did not result from their lower sequence numbers. The raw public reads went through TCRdb reprocessing: fastp at Q25, MiXCR clone calling, in-frame beta chains kept. Records with the same CDR3 protein are collapsed into one entry carrying the most frequent genes and DNA. The V and J calls were determined by TCRdb, not by the authors. The sample records roughly 3,500 distinct CDR3 sequences, about 20% of which are singletons. The top ten hold about 30% of the sample.

Via the germline V gene (reference sequence), CDR1 is LGHDT and CDR2 YNNKEL. Compared with germline, V lacks 6 bases and J lacks 2 bases; bases without a gene match: 1. The CDR3 has 14 amino acids, counting the end cysteine and phenylalanine. Only the CDR3 DNA is retained, 42 bases long and in frame from the first base. Since whole blood was used without any cell fractionation, the repertoire reflected all peripheral T cells in unsorted form. A roughly 2.5 ml sample of peripheral blood was drawn into Tempus tubes for RNA extraction. The first sixteen eligible patients were processed from the enrolled HIV-infected adults, who had not yet received antiretroviral therapy and were about to begin treatment. Treatment interruptions were among the grounds for excluding patients from enrollment, as were febrile or AIDS-related illness, tumors, hepatitis B or C coinfection, immunomodulatory therapy and recent vaccination. The TURBO-DNase kit was used to remove leftover genomic DNA, and GLOBINclear was used to deplete globin mRNA. Pretreatment blood from HIV-infected patients was collected just before antiretroviral therapy was started.

These data come from a study of HIV-infected patients and healthy controls (TCRdb year 2014). Turning to the overall study: CD4 counts rose modestly but significantly in most of the 16 patients after three months of therapy, yet stayed below normal ranges. No consistent shift in CD8 counts was seen during early therapy, whereas a slight rise was seen in the CD4:CD8 ratio. Patients lacked overall T-cell lymphocytopenia, and total CDR3 counts per chain did not differ significantly from controls. An undetectable viral load was attained by 11 of 16 patients by the second bleed and by all patients after a further year of therapy. The study tested whether deep TCR repertoire sequencing of HIV patients' small blood samples could capture immune perturbation and reconstitution. Summary of the overall study and its limitations: During therapy, a significant decrease in frequency was seen for HIV-associated CDR3s, whereas no significant change was found for CMV-associated CDR3s, although most of them became more frequent. Roughly threefold more distinct CDR3s and higher Shannon diversity were observed in healthy control repertoires than in untreated HIV+ repertoires. In the study, no determination of donor HLA types was made. In size-matched repertoire data, the apparent post-therapy recovery of the Gini index in HIV-infected patients was not replicated. The use of whole blood limited sequencing depth and precluded separation of the dynamics of distinct T-cell subpopulations. Eight alpha and eight beta V genes showed significantly different mean usage between HIV-infected patients and controls. Unequal numbers of distinct sequences between patients and controls complicated comparisons, and size-matching overweighted rare events from HIV-infected data. HIV-infected repertoires showed significantly elevated mean Gini indices relative to controls, which possibly reflects oligoclonality. Pairing of alpha and beta chains was not determined in the samples. The observed differences in diversity could not be explained by the slight differences in age and sex profiles between the study cohorts. More CDR3s were shared between individuals among healthy controls than among HIV+ patients, as measured by Jaccard index and by the count of highly shared sequences. A major limit on how widely the findings apply, in the view of the authors, was that only sixteen HIV-infected individuals were processed. MAIT cell alpha-chain CDR3s were present at high frequency in healthy controls but severely depleted in HIV+ repertoires.

Source: blood, taken before antiretroviral therapy. This receptor was taken from an adult with HIV infection. The chain uses TRBV3-1 and TRBJ1-4, and TRBD1 matches 9 of the central bases. The CDR3 is CASRGTGTNEKLFF. The DNA sequence is as follows: TGTGCCAGCAGGGGGACAGGGACTAATGAAAAACTGTTTTTT.